These T cell receptor beta chains were read from a single sample in a study of blood T cell repertoires in COVID-19. The method was immunoSEQ multiplex PCR; TCRdb's version includes in-frame clones alone and lacks a portion of them. This sample yields some 120,000 clones, of which around four fifths are seen a single time; 5.5% to 6.5% belongs to the top ten. Material for sequencing was peripheral blood. These receptors were obtained from a man older than 75 with active or convalescent COVID-19. Each CDR3 is given with its conserved first and last residue. The D gene is left open where the match is weak. The size entry is marked missing in some rows and otherwise reads once, few, many or a size class.

. | TRBJ2-7 | . | TRBV2 | CASSPRVESYEQYF | TGTGCCAGCAGCCCCCGGGTGGAGTCCTACGAGCAGTACTTC
. | TRBJ2-2 | . | TRBV7-2 | CASSFQAPGAGELFF | TGTGCCAGCAGCTTTCAAGCCCCCGGGGCCGGGGAGCTGTTTTTT
. | TRBJ1-1 | . | TRBV7-9 | CASSLEGRYTEAFF | TGTGCCAGCAGCTTAGAGGGGCGATACACTGAAGCTTTCTTT
. | TRBJ1-1 | . | TRBV7-9 | CASSLGGRYTEAFF | TGTGCCAGCAGCTTAGGAGGGCGGTACACTGAAGCTTTCTTT
. | TRBJ1-4 | TRBD1 | TRBV3-1/TRBV3-2 | CASSPGTGEEKLFF | TGTGCCAGCAGCCCCGGGACAGGGGAAGAAAAACTGTTTTTT
. | TRBJ2-7 | TRBD2 | TRBV25-1 | CASSAGLAGVYEQYF | TGTGCCAGCAGTGCGGGACTAGCGGGGGTCTACGAGCAGTACTTC
. | TRBJ2-1 | TRBD1 | TRBV28 | CASRRRRDRGQEQFF | TGTGCCAGCAGGAGGCGCCGGGACAGGGGACAGGAGCAGTTCTTC
few | TRBJ2-7 | TRBD2 | TRBV4-2 | CASSQELPGGPYEQYF | TGTGCCAGCAGCCAAGAGCTCCCGGGGGGGCCCTACGAGCAGTACTTC
few | TRBJ1-2 | TRBD1 | TRBV6-5 | CASRDIEGADGYTF | TGTGCCAGCAGAGATATTGAGGGGGCTGATGGCTACACCTTC
. | TRBJ1-6 | . | TRBV7-2 | CASSLGQGLPLHF | TGTGCCAGCAGCTTAGGTCAGGGTTTACCCCTCCACTTT
once | TRBJ1-4 | . | TRBV4-1 | CASSQREGTNEKLFF | TGCGCCAGCAGCCAAAGGGAGGGAACAAATGAAAAACTGTTTTTT
. | TRBJ1-3 | TRBD1 | TRBV28 | CASSLIQGASGNTIYF | TGTGCCAGCAGTTTAATACAGGGGGCTTCTGGAAACACCATATATTTT
. | TRBJ2-3 | TRBD1 | TRBV4-3 | CASSQDGQGAQYF | TGCGCCAGCAGCCAAGACGGACAGGGGGCGCAGTATTTT
. | TRBJ2-4 | TRBD2 | TRBV7-2 | CASSSGTTKNIQYF | TGTGCCAGCAGCTCCGGGACTACTAAAAACATTCAGTACTTC
. | TRBJ1-2 | . | TRBV6-5 | CASSYSVSGNYGYTF | TGTGCCAGCAGTTACTCTGTCTCCGGGAACTATGGCTACACCTTC
. | TRBJ2-1 | TRBD1 | TRBV2 | CASTRQGSGEQFF | TGTGCCAGCACGCGACAGGGGAGCGGTGAGCAGTTCTTC
. | TRBJ1-5 | . | TRBV2 | CASKDRTASNQPQHF | TGTGCCAGCAAAGATAGGACAGCTAGCAATCAGCCCCAGCATTTT
. | TRBJ1-4 | . | TRBV6-5 | CASSYSPGEKLFF | TGTGCCAGCAGTTACTCCCCGGGGGAAAAACTGTTTTTT
. | TRBJ2-7 | TRBD1 | TRBV6-2/TRBV6-3 | CASSYLETGNEQYF | TGTGCCAGCAGTTACTTGGAGACAGGGAACGAGCAGTACTTC
. | TRBJ1-4 | TRBD1 | TRBV10-3 | CAISGGQGVNEKLFF | TGTGCCATCAGTGGCGGACAGGGGGTTAATGAAAAACTGTTTTTT
. | TRBJ2-3 | TRBD2 | TRBV27 | CASRASGVLDTDTQYF | TGTGCCAGCAGGGCTAGCGGGGTGTTGGACACAGATACGCAGTATTTT
. | TRBJ1-2 | . | TRBV14 | CASSLTRNYGYTF | TGTGCCAGCAGCCTTACTCGGAACTATGGCTACACCTTC
. | TRBJ2-1 | . | TRBV9 | CASSVGGGLTYNEQFF | TGTGCCAGCAGCGTAGGTGGGGGCCTAACGTACAATGAGCAGTTCTTC
. | TRBJ2-1 | . | TRBV29-1 | CSVVVTYEQFF | TGCAGCGTTGTCGTCACTTATGAGCAGTTCTTC
. | TRBJ2-7 | TRBD2 | TRBV5-4 | CASSNLAGSDEQYF | TGTGCCAGCAGTAACCTAGCGGGGAGCGACGAGCAGTACTTC
once | TRBJ1-4 | TRBD1 | TRBV19 | CASKNSGTGNEKLFF | TGTGCCAGTAAAAATTCCGGGACAGGGAATGAAAAACTGTTTTTT